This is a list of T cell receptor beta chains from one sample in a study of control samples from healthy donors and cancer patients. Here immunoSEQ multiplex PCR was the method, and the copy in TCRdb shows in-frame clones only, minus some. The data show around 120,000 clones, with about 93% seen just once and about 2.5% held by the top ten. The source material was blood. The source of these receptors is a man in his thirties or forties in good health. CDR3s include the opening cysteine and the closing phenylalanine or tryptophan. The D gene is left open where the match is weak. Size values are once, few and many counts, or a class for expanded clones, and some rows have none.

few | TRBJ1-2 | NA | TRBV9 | CASSAGRLTVHYGYTF | TGTGCCAGCAGCGCGGGACGGCTCACCGTCCACTATGGCTACACCTTC
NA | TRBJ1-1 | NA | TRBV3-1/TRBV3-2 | CASSQDFAGNTEAFF | TGTGCCAGCAGCCAAGATTTCGCAGGGAACACTGAAGCTTTCTTT
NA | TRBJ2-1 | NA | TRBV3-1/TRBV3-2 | CASSADNEQFF | TGTGCCAGCAGCGCCGACAATGAGCAGTTCTTC
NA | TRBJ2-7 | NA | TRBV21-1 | CASSKESRLGYEQYF | TGTGCCAGCAGCAAAGAAAGTAGGCTGGGCTACGAGCAGTACTTC
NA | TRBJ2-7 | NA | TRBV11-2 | CASTREWEVSYEQYF | TGTGCCAGCACCCGGGAGTGGGAAGTCTCCTACGAGCAGTACTTC
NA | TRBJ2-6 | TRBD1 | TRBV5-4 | CASSFGTEHYTSRANVLTF | TGTGCCAGCAGCTTCGGGACAGAACATTATACCTCTCGGGCCAACGTCCTGACTTTC
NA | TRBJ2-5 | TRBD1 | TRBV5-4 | CASSFDRGGETQYF | TGTGCCAGCAGCTTTGACAGGGGAGGAGAGACCCAGTACTTC
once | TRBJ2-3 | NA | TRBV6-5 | CASSPVRAYTDTQYF | TGTGCCAGCAGCCCCGTTAGGGCTTACACAGATACGCAGTATTTT
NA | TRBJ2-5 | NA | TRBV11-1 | CASSLAVDATAQYF | TGTGCCAGCAGCTTAGCGGTGGACGCCACGGCCCAGTACTTC
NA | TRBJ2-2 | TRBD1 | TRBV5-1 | CASSTTGVATGELFF | TGCGCCAGCAGCACAACAGGGGTCGCCACCGGGGAGCTGTTTTTT
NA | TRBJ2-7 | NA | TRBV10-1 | CASSQGYEQYF | TGCGCCAGCAGTCAAGGATACGAGCAGTACTTC
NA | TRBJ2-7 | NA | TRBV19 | CASSARGHLSYEQYF | TGTGCCAGTAGTGCCAGGGGACACTTAAGCTACGAGCAGTACTTC
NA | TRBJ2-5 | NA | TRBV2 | CASSEMTNQETQYF | TGTGCCAGCAGTGAGATGACCAACCAAGAGACCCAGTACTTC
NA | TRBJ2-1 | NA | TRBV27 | CASSYASYNEQFF | TGTGCCAGCAGTTACGCTTCCTACAATGAGCAGTTCTTC
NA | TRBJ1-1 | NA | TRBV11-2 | CASSHRRGNTEAFF | TGTGCCAGCAGCCACCGCAGGGGGAACACTGAAGCTTTCTTT